The 26 T cell receptor beta chains below were found in one sample sequenced in a study of blood T cells in healthy people across ages. A second about 7 to 12 cycle PCR used barcoded and J-beta primers. TCRdb re-called the 5' RACE reads with MiXCR, one entry per CDR3 protein. The sample lists about 800,000 distinct CDR3 sequences, about 62% occurring once. The specimen was blood. These receptors originate from a man aged 25-45 years in good health.

This clonotype was counted between two and nine times. J is TRBJ2-1 and V is TRBV7-2; TRBD2 matches at 11 bases. From germline, CDR1 is SGHTA and CDR2 FQGNSA. The length of the CDR3 is 16 residues. V lost 5 bases to trimming and J lost 9 bases; unmatched junction nucleotides: 12. CDR3 nucleotide sequence: TGTGCCAGCAGCCCAAATAGCGGGGGGGCCGGGGGTGAGCAGTTCTTC. It encodes CASSPNSGGAGGEQFF.

This chain connects TRBV3-1 to TRBJ2-7; D ambiguous. V was shortened by 5 bases and J by 6 bases, with 20 bases between the two germline ends. The CDR3 length is 15 residues. In germline, CDR1 is LGHDT, CDR2 YNNKEL (reference sequence). The CDR3 is CASSKAGSILSEQYF. As DNA, the CDR3 is TGTGCCAGCAGCAAGGCCGGATCGATACTCTCCGAGCAGTACTTC.

The CDR3 region is CSVGAGGQETQYF. The CDR3 bases are TGCAGCGTTGGGGCAGGAGGGCAGGAGACCCAGTACTTC. This chain uses TRBV29-1 with TRBJ2-5; the D gene is possibly TRBD2 (6 bases). Trimming pared 4 bases from V and 5 bases from J, leaving 14 bases between. Germline V gene data show CDR1 as SQVTM and CDR2 as ANQGSEA. This CDR3 region has 13 residues.

This clonotype was observed once. This sequence joins TRBV12-3 or TRBV12-4 and TRBJ2-7, with unresolved D. Trimming removed 11 bases at V and 2 bases at J, with 19 bases between. The CDR3 is made up of 14 amino acids. The DNA of the CDR3 is TGTGCCTGCACCCCCGGGCAGGCGCCCTACGAGCAGTACTTC. Amino acid sequence: CACTPGQAPYEQYF.

This sequence joins TRBV4-3 and TRBJ2-1; D is unclear. Germline CDR1 and CDR2: LGHNA and YSLEER. V was clipped by 0 bases and J by 6 bases, with 9 bases between them. This CDR3 region has 14 residues. The CDR3 reads CASSQEALPNEQFF. The CDR3 nucleotides are TGCGCCAGCAGCCAAGAGGCACTACCCAATGAGCAGTTCTTC.

The rearrangement joins TRBV12-3 or TRBV12-4 to TRBJ2-3; TRBD2 matches at 8 bases. The CDR3 covers 15 residues. The trim removed 1 base at V and 10 bases at J, leaving 10 bases unmatched. CDR3 in amino acids: CASSLGLAIRGSQYF. The DNA for the CDR3 is TGTGCCAGCAGTTTAGGACTAGCGATAAGGGGGTCGCAGTATTTT.

The V gene is TRBV6-2 or TRBV6-3, the J gene TRBJ2-5; D tentatively reads TRBD1 or TRBD2 (5 bases each). The CDR3 length is 15 residues. Germline assignment: CDR1 MNHEY and CDR2 SVGEGT. V was clipped by 5 bases and J by 1 base, with 14 bases between them. In nucleotides, the CDR3 is TGTGCCAGCAGTACTTTTGGGGGTGTCCAAGAGACCCAGTACTTC. This encodes CASSTFGGVQETQYF.

V and J are TRBV6-6 and TRBJ2-3; D is unresolved. The CDR3 covers 16 residues. Trimming stripped 0 bases from V and 0 bases from J, with 10 bases between. Germline V CDR1 and CDR2: MNHNY, SVGAGI (reference sequence). In nucleotides, the CDR3 is TGTGCCAGCAGTTACTCGATACCGGGTAGCACAGATACGCAGTATTTT. The encoded protein is CASSYSIPGSTDTQYF.

This clonotype turned up a few times. J is TRBJ1-5 and V is TRBV6-6; unclear D gene. The germline V gene has CDR1 MNHNY and CDR2 SVGAGI (reference sequence). Trimming took 2 bases from V and 3 from J, leaving 8 bases between them. CDR3 size: 14 residues. In DNA form, the CDR3 reads TGTGCCAGCAGTTACGACGCGTTCAATCAGCCCCAGCATTTT. Its protein product is CASSYDAFNQPQHF.

CDR3 in amino acids: CASSLVTISSYEQYF. In DNA, the CDR3 is TGTGCCAGCAGCTTAGTCACGATAAGCTCCTACGAGCAGTACTTC. This sequence joins TRBV7-2 and TRBJ2-7, with D unclear. The CDR3 sequence is 15 residues long. The V end lost 1 base, the J end lost 0 bases, and 10 bases lay between the germline ends. Germline CDR1 and CDR2: SGHTA and FQGNSA.

CDR3 amino acids: CASSPQGRATQYF. The DNA for the CDR3 is TGTGCCAGCAGTCCTCAGGGGAGGGCTACGCAGTATTTT. The V gene is TRBV28, the J gene TRBJ2-3; D is possibly TRBD2 (7 bases). This CDR3 contains 13 residues. V dropped 5 bases and J dropped 8 bases, with 14 bases sitting between them. Germline V gene lookup returns CDR1 MDHEN and CDR2 SYDVKM.

In its sample, this clonotype was seen a few times. V is TRBV20-1 and J is TRBJ2-3, with TRBD2 matching 9 bases. Germline CDR1 is DFQATT and CDR2 is SNEGSKA (reference sequence). V trimming: 5 bases; J trimming: 1 base; junction bases outside the gene matches: 1. The CDR3 spans 13 residues. CDR3: CSAGTSRTDTQYF. In nucleotides, the CDR3 is TGCAGTGCTGGGACTAGCCGCACAGATACGCAGTATTTT.

V and J are TRBV12-5 and TRBJ1-4; D unclear. The germline gives CDR1 LGHNT, CDR2 FRNRAP. The CDR3 totals 16 residues. Trimming removed 1 base at V and 4 bases at J, with 13 bases between. The CDR3 protein is CASGLGQAAHNEKLFF. In DNA, the CDR3 is TGTGCTAGTGGTTTGGGCCAGGCCGCCCATAATGAAAAACTGTTTTTT.

The rearrangement links TRBV10-3 to TRBJ2-2; TRBD1 agrees at 9 bases. CDR3 size: 16 residues. Germline CDR1 ENHRY, CDR2 SYGVKD. Trimming at V came to 11 bases and at J to 3 bases, leaving 13 bases not matched to a gene. CDR3 bases: TGTGCCTCCCGGGACAGGGCTTCGGGGGACACCGGGGAGCTGTTTTTT. Translating it yields CASRDRASGDTGELFF.

About this clonotype itself: A much bigger clone sits one base away, suggesting this may be a read error. The limits of the CDR3 on the DNA are not certain, so only TCRdb's listed CDR3 is given. The V and J genes are TRBV28 and TRBJ2-1. The CDR3 is 12 residues long, counting both termini. Germline CDR1 MDHEN, CDR2 SYDVKM. CDR3 amino acids: CASSSSTLTQFF.

This clonotype appeared a few times. The V and J genes are TRBV25-1 and TRBJ1-2; D unresolved. Germline loops: CDR1 MGHDK, CDR2 SYGVNS. The CDR3 spans 11 residues. V dropped 4 bases and J dropped 6 bases, with 6 bases sitting between them. CDR3 DNA sequence: TGTGCCAGCAGTGTTCTGAATGGCTACACCTTC. Its translation is CASSVLNGYTF.

CDR3 bases: TGTGCCACCAGCAGAGATTCAGAGACCTACGAGCAGTACTTC. Its translation: CATSRDSETYEQYF. The genes are TRBV15 and TRBJ2-7; D unclear. Germline V gene data show CDR1 as LNHNV and CDR2 as YYDKDF (reference sequence). V lost 0 bases and J 2 bases, leaving 8 bases between the germline ends. CDR3 length: 14 amino acids.

The V and J genes are TRBV20-1 and TRBJ2-3; 11 bases map to TRBD2. CDR1 DFQATT and CDR2 SNEGSKA come from the germline V gene (reference sequence). The ends lost 2 bases at V and 6 bases at J; junction bases unmatched: 7. CDR3 size: 15 residues. The CDR3 DNA reads TGCAGTGCTAGATCGCTAGCGGGGGGCGGTGATACGCAGTATTTT. It yields the protein CSARSLAGGGDTQYF.

The sample holds a few counts of this clonotype. This sequence joins TRBV4-3 and TRBJ2-3; no reliable D call. The V end lost 4 bases, the J end lost 2 bases, and 13 bases lay between the germline ends. Germline CDR1 LGHNA, CDR2 YSLEER. This CDR3 is 15 amino acids long. This CDR3 is CASSRRREFTDTQYF. CDR3 DNA sequence: TGCGCCAGCAGCCGCCGGAGAGAGTTCACAGATACGCAGTATTTT.

This clonotype occurred a few times. The chain combines TRBV5-8 with TRBJ1-5, with no clear D. The CDR3 spans 13 residues. V lost 2 bases and J lost 2, with 5 bases in between. Germline V gene data show CDR1 as SGHTS and CDR2 as YDEGEE. The CDR3 here is CASSFTGNQPQHF. The DNA for the CDR3 is TGTGCCAGCAGCTTTACAGGCAATCAGCCCCAGCATTTT.

This clonotype has just a few counts. The chain links TRBV10-3 to TRBJ1-5; 8 bases map to TRBD1. V lost 4 bases to trimming and J lost 1 base; unmatched junction nucleotides: 0. Per the germline V gene, CDR1 is ENHRY and CDR2 is SYGVKD. The CDR3 totals 14 residues. For the CDR3, the DNA is TGTGCCATCAGTGGGGACAGGAGCAATCAGCCCCAGCATTTT. Translating it yields CAISGDRSNQPQHF.

A word on this clonotype: The junction departs from germline at one end; a sequencing error may be responsible. This chain connects TRBV11-1 to TRBJ2-1; 9 nucleotides align to TRBD2. Germline V gene sequence: CDR1 SGHAT, CDR2 FQDESV (reference sequence). This CDR3 has 13 amino acids. The CDR3 DNA is TGTGCCAGCAGCGTAGCGGGGGCCGCTGAGCAGTTCTTC. Amino acids: CASSVAGAAEQFF.

This clonotype was observed at least ten times. V and J are TRBV10-3 and TRBJ2-7; D ambiguous. This CDR3 is built from 13 residues. The germline V gene has CDR1 ENHRY and CDR2 SYGVKD. Trimming took off 10 bases at V and 8 bases at J, with 21 bases between the two ends. The CDR3 bases are TGTGCCACCTATTCCGAAGGAACAGCCCAGCAGTACTTC. It yields the protein CATYSEGTAQQYF.

This sequence joins TRBV4-2 and TRBJ1-2; D is undetermined. The germline V gene has CDR1 LGHNA and CDR2 YNFKEQ. CDR3 length equals 13 residues. V was cut by 0 bases and J by 12 bases, with 14 bases left in between. The CDR3 is CASSQDGVEGHTF. In DNA form, the CDR3 reads TGTGCCAGCAGCCAAGATGGTGTGGAGGGCCACACCTTC.

This sequence joins TRBV11-2 and TRBJ2-3; tentative D call: TRBD2 (6 bases). Germline V gives CDR1 SGHAT, CDR2 FQNNGV. This CDR3 region has 17 residues. V gave up 5 bases and J gave up 1 base, with 19 bases separating them. CDR3 residues: CASSLVSPKRGTDTQYF. CDR3 nucleotides: TGTGCCAGCAGCCTAGTTAGTCCGAAGCGGGGCACAGATACGCAGTATTTT.

Notes on this clonotype: The junction shows a germline mismatch at one end, possibly a read error. CDR3 protein: CASSKAYRTSGSIVDEQFF. The CDR3 DNA reads as TGTGCCAGCAGTAAAGCGTACAGGACTAGCGGGAGTATAGTGGATGAGCAGTTCTTC. The chain recombines TRBV2 with TRBJ2-1, with 13 bases that match TRBD2. This CDR3 has 19 residues. Germline V gene data show CDR1 as SNHLY and CDR2 as FYNNEI.